The T cell receptor (beta chain) under discussion was sequenced for a study of Ad26.COV2.S vaccination and SARS-CoV-2 variants. The overall study: This donor came from the COV1001 trial of Ad26.COV2.S. Once or twice, 56 days apart, Ad26.COV2.S was delivered intramuscularly.

Clones were sequenced by immunoSEQ multiplex PCR, and TCRdb holds only the in-frame ones, with some missing. The sample lists roughly 700,000 clones, about 89% occurring once. Treatment described: roughly 19 received Ad26.COV2.S at low or high dose, single or two shots; roughly five received placebo; per-sample allocation not given. Sampling occurred on day 63 after the first vaccine or placebo injection. Aged 18-55 years, donor was enrolled in Boston around 2020. Trimming left V 0 bases short and J 8 bases short, with 11 bases between. The CDR3 extends over 14 amino acids. CDR1 is MGHRA, CDR2 YSYEKL, per germline. Study results and caveats: Those who received vaccine or placebo ended up with similar non-spike TCR breadth.

On this clone itself: What it binds is unknown.

The specimen was peripheral blood, collected in a trial of Ad26.COV2.S vaccine versus placebo. The chain couples TRBV4-1 to TRBJ2-4; possible D gene TRBD1, 5 bases. This TCR was sampled from a person aged 18-60 years who received the Ad26.COV2.S COVID-19 vaccine or a placebo. The chain's CDR3 is CASSQDSRADIQYF. The CDR3 DNA sequence: TGCGCCAGCAGCCAAGATAGCAGGGCTGACATTCAGTACTTC.